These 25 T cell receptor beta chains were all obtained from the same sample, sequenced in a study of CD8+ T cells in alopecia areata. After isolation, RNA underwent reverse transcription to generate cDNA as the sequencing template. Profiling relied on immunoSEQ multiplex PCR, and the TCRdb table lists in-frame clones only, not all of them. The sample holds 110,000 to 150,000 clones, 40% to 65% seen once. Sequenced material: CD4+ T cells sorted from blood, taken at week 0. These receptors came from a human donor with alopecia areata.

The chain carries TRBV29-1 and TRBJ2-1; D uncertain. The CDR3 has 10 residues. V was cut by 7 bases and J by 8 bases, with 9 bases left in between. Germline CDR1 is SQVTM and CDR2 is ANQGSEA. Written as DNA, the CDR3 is TGCAGCGGGGGATTCGATGAGCAGTTCTTC. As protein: CSGGFDEQFF.

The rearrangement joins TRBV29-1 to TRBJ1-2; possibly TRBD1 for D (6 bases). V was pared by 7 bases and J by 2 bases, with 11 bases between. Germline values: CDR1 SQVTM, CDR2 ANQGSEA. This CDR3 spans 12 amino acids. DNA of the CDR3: TGCAGCGCTTCAGGGGCCAACTATGGCTACACCTTC. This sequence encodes CSASGANYGYTF.

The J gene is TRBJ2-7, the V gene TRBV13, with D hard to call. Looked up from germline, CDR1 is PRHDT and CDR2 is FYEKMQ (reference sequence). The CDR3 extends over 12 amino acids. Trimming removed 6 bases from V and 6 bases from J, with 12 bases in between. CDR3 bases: TGTGCCAGCAGGGTCGGGTCCGGCGAGCAGTACTTC. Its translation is CASRVGSGEQYF.

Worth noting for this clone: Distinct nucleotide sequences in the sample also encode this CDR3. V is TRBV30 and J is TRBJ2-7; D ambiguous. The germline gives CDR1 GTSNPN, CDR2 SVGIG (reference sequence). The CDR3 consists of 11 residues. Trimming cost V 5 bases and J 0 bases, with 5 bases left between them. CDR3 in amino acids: CAWSSSYEQYF. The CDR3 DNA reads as TGTGCCTGGTCGAGCTCCTACGAGCAGTACTTC.

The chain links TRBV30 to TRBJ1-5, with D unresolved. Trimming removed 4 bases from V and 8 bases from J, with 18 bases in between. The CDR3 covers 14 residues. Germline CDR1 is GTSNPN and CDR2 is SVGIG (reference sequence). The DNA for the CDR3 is TGTGCCTGGAAACATAACTCGGGGATGGAGCCCCAGCATTTT. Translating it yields CAWKHNSGMEPQHF.

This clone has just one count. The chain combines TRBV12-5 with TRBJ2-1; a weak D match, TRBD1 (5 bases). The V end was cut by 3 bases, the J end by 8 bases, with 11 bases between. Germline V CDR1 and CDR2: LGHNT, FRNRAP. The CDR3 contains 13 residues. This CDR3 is CASGLPGRDEQFF. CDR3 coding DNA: TGTGCTAGTGGTTTACCAGGGCGCGATGAGCAGTTCTTC. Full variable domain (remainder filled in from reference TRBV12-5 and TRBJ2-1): DARVTQTPRHKVTEMGQEVTMRCQPILGHNTVFWYRQTMMQGLELLAYFRNRAPLDDSGMPKDRFSAEMPDATLATLKIQPSEPRDSAVYFCASGLPGRDEQFFGPGTRLTVL.

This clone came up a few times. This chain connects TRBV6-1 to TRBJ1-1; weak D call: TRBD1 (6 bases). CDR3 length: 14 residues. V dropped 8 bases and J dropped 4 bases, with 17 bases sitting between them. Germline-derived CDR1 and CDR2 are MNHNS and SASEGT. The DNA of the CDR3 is TGTGCCAGCGGCGTAGGGGGGATGGGCACTGAAGCTTTCTTT. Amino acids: CASGVGGMGTEAFF.

DNA for the CDR3: TGTGCCAGCAGTTTGCCCGGGACAGAAACAAGGGAAGCTTTCTTT. This encodes CASSLPGTETREAFF. The chain recombines TRBV28 with TRBJ1-1, with 7 bases aligning to TRBD1. This CDR3 comprises 15 residues. V lost 3 bases to trimming and J lost 8 bases; unmatched junction nucleotides: 12. Germline-derived CDR1 and CDR2 are MDHEN and SYDVKM. Supplemented by reference TRBV28 and TRBJ1-1, the full variable domain reads DVKVTQSSRYLVKRTGEKVFLECVQDMDHENMFWYRQDPGLGLRLIYFSYDVKMKEKGDIPEGYSVSREKKERFSLILESASTNQTSMYLCASSLPGTETREAFFGQGTRLTVV.

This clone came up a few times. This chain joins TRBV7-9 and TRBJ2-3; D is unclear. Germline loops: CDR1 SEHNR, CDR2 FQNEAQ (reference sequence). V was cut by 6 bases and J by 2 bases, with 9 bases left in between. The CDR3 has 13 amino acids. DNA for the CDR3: TGTGCCAGCAGTTACGGAAACACAGATACGCAGTATTTT. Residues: CASSYGNTDTQYF.

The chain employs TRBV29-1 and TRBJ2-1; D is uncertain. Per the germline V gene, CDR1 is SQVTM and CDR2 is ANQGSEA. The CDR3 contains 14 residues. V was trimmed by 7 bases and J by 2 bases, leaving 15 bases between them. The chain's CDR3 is CSAGVLDAYNEQFF. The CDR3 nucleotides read TGCAGCGCCGGAGTGCTAGATGCCTACAATGAGCAGTTCTTC.

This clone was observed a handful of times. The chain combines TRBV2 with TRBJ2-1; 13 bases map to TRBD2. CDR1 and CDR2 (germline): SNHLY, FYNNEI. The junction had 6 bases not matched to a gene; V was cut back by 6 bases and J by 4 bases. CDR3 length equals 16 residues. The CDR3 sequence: CASSLRGLAGYNEQFF. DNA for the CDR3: TGTGCCAGCAGCCTAAGGGGACTAGCGGGATACAATGAGCAGTTCTTC. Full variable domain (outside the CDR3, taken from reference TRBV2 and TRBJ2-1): EPEVTQTPSHQVTQMGQEVILRCVPISNHLYFYWYRQILGQKVEFLVSFYNNEISEKSEIFDDQFSVERPDGSNFTLKIRSTKLEDSAMYFCASSLRGLAGYNEQFFGPGTRLTVL.

The chain's CDR3 is CATWGDGYTF. The CDR3 bases are TGTGCCACGTGGGGGGATGGCTACACCTTC. V and J are TRBV10-3 and TRBJ1-2; D is perhaps TRBD1 (5 bases). V gave up 10 bases and J gave up 6 bases, with 9 bases separating them. The length of the CDR3 is 10 residues. Germline V CDR1 and CDR2: ENHRY, SYGVKD.

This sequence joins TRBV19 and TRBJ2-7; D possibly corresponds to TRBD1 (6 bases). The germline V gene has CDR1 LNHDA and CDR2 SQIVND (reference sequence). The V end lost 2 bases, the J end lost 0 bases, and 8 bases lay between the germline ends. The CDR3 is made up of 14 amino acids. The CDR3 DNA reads TGTGCCAGTAGTATAATGGACAGCTCCTACGAGCAGTACTTC. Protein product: CASSIMDSSYEQYF.

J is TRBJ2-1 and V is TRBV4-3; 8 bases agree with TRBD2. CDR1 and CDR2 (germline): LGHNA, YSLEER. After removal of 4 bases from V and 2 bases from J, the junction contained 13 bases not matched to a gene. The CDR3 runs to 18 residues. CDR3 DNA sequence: TGCGCCAGCAGCCCTCGATATAGCGGGATGGGTACCTACAATGAGCAGTTCTTC. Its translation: CASSPRYSGMGTYNEQFF.

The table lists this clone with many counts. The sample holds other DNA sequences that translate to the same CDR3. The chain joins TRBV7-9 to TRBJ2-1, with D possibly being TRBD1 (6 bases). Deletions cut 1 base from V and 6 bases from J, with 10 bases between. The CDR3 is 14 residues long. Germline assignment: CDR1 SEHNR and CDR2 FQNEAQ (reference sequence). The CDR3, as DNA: TGTGCCAGCAGCTTAGTGGCAGGGGTCAATGAGCAGTTCTTC. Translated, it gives CASSLVAGVNEQFF.

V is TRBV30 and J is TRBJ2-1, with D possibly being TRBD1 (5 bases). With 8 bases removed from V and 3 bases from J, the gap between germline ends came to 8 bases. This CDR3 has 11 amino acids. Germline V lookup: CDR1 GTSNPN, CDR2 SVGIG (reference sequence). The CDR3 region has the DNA TGTGCCGGGGCGAACTACAATGAGCAGTTCTTC. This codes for CAGANYNEQFF.

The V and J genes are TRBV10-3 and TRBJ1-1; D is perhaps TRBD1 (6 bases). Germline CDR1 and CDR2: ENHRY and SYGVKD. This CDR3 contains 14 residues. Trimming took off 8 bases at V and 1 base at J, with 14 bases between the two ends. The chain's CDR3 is CAIGPGEPNTEAFF. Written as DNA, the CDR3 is TGTGCCATCGGGCCAGGGGAACCGAACACTGAAGCTTTCTTT.

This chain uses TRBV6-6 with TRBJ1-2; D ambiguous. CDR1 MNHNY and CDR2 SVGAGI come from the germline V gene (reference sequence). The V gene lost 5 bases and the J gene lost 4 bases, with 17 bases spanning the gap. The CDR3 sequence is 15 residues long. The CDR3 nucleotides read TGTGCCAGCAGTCCTCAAGACCAATTAGTCTATGGCTACACCTTC. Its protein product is CASSPQDQLVYGYTF.

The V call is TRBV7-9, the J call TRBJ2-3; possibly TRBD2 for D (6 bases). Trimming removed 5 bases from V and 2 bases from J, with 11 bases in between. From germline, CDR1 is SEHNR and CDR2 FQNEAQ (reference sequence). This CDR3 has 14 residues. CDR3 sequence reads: CASSRDSFTDTQYF. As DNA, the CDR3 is TGTGCCAGCAGCCGGGACTCGTTCACAGATACGCAGTATTTT.

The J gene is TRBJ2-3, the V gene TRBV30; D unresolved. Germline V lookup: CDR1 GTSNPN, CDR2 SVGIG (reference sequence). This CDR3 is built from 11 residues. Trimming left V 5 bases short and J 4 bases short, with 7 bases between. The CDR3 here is CAWVGSDTQYF. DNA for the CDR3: TGTGCCTGGGTGGGATCAGATACGCAGTATTTT.

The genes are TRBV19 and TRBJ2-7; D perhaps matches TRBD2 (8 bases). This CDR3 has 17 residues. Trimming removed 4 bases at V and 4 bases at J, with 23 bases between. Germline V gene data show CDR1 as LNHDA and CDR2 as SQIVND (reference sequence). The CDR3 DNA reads TGTGCCAGTAGTAAGTCCCCGGGGGGGACAGCGAATTACGAGCAGTACTTC. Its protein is CASSKSPGGTANYEQYF.

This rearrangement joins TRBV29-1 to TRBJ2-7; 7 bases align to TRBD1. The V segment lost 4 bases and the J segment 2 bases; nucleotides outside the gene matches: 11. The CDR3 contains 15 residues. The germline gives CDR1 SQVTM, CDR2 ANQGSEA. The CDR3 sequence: CSVAAGKQGTYEQYF. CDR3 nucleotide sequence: TGCAGCGTTGCCGCAGGGAAACAGGGGACCTACGAGCAGTACTTC.

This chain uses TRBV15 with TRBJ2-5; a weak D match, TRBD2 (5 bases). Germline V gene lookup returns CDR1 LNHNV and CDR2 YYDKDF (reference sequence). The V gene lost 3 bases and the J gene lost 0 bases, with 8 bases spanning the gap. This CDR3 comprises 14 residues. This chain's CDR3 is CATSSGLYQETQYF. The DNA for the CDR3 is TGTGCCACCAGCAGCGGACTGTACCAAGAGACCCAGTACTTC.

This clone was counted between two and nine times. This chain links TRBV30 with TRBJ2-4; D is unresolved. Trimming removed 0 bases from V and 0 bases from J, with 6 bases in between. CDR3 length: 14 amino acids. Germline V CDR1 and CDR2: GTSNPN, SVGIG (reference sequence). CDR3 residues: CAWSVLRAKNIQYF. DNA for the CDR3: TGTGCCTGGAGTGTACTGAGAGCCAAAAACATTCAGTACTTC.

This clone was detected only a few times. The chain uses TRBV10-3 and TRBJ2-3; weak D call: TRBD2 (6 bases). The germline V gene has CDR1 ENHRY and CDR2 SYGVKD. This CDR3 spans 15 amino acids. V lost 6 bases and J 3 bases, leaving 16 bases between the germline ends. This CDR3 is CAISGEVGGTDTQYF. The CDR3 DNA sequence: TGTGCCATCAGCGGGGAGGTAGGAGGGACAGATACGCAGTATTTT.